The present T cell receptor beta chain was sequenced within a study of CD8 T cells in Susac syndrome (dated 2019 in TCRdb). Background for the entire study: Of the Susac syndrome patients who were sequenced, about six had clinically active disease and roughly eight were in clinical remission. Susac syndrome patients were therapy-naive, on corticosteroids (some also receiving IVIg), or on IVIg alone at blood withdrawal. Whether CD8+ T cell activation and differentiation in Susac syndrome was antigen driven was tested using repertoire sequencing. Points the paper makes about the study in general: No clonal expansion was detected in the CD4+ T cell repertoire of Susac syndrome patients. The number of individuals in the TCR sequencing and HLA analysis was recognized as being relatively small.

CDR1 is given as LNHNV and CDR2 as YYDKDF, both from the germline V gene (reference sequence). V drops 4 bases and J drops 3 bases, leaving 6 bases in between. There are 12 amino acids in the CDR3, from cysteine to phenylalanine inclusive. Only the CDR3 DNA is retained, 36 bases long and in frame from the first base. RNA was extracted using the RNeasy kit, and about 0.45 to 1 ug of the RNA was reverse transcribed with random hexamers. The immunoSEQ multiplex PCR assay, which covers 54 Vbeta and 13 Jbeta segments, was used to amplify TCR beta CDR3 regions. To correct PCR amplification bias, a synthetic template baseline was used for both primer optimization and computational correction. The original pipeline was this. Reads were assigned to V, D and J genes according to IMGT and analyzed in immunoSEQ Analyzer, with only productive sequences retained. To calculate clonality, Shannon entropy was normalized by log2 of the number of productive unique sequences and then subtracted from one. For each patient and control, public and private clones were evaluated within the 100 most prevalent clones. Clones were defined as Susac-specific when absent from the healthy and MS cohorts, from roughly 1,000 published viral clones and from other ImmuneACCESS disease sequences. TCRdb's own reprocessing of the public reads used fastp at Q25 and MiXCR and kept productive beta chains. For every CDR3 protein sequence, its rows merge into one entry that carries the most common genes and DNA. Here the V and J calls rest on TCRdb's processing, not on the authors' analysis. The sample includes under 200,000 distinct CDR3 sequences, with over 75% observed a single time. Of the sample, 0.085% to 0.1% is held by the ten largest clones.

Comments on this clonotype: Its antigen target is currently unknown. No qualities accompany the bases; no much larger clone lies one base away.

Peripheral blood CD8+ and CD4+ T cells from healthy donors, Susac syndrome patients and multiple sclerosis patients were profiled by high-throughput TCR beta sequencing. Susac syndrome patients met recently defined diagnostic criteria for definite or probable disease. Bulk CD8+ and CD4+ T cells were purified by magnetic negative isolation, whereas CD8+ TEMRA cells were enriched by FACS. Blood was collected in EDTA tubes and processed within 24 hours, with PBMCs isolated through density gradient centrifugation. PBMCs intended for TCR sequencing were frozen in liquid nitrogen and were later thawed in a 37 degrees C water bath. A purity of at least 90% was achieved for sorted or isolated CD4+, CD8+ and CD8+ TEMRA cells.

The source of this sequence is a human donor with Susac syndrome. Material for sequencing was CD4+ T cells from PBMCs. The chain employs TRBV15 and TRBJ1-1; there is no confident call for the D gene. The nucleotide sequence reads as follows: TGTGCCACCAGCAACGCCCACACTGAAGCTTTCTTT. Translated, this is CATSNAHTEAFF.